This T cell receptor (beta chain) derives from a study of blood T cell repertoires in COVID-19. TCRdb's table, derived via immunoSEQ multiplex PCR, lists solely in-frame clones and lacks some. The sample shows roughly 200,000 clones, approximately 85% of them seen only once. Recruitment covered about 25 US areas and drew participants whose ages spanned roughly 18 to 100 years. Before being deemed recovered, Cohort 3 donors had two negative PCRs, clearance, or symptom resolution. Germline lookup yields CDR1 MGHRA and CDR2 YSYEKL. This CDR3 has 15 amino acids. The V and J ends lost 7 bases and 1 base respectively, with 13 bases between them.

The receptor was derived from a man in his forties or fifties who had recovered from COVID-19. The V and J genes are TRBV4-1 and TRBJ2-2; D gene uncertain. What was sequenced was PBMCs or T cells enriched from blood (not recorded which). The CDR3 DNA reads TGCGCCAGCATAATCGGCCAGGTGAACACCGGGGAGCTGTTTTTT. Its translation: CASIIGQVNTGELFF.